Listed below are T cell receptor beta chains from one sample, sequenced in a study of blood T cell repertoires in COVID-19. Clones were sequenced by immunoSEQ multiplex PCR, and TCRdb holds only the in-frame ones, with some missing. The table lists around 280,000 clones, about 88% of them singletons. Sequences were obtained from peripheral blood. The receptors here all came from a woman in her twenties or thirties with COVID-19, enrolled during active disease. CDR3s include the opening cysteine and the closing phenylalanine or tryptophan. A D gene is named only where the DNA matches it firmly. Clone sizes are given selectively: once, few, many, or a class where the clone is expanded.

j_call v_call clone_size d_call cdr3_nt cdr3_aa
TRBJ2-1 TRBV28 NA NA TGTGCCAGCAGGCCGGGACTTTCCTACAATGAGCAGTTCTTC CASRPGLSYNEQFF
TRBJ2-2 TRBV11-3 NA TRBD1 TGTGCCAGCAGCAGTCCGGGACAGGGACCCGGGGAGCTGTTTTTT CASSSPGQGPGELFF
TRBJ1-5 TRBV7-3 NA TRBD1 TGTGCCAGCAGCCCAAGGGGGCTAATGGGCAATCAGCCCCAGCATTTT CASSPRGLMGNQPQHF
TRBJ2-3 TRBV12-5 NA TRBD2 TGTGCTAGTGGTTTGGCCGGACTAGCGGGGAGCCCCCAAAGCACAGATACGCAGTATTTT CASGLAGLAGSPQSTDTQYF
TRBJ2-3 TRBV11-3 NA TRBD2 TGTGCCAGCAGCTCCGGGACTAGCGGGAGTACAGATACGCAGTATTTT CASSSGTSGSTDTQYF
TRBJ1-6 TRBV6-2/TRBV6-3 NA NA TGTGCCAGCAGTTACTCGCCAGCGAGCTCCTATAATTCACCCCTCCACTTT CASSYSPASSYNSPLHF
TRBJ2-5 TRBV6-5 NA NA TGTGCCAGCAGTTCATCGGGACTCACGCACAGGGAGACCCAGTACTTC CASSSSGLTHRETQYF
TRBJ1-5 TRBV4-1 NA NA TGCGCCAGCAGCCGAGGGCACCATAGCAATCAGCCCCAGCATTTT CASSRGHHSNQPQHF
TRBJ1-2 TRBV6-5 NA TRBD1 TGTGCCAGCAGGAAAGACAGGGACGGAGGCTACACCTTC CASRKDRDGGYTF
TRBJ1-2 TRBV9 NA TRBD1 TGTGCCAGCAGCGTAGGGACAGGGTCTGGCTACACCTTC CASSVGTGSGYTF
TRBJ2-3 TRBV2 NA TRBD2 TGTGCCAGCGGACCGGGACTAGCGGTAGATACGCAGTATTTT CASGPGLAVDTQYF
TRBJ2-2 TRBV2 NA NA TGTGCCAGCAGTGTTACCAGTAGGGGCACCGGGGAGCTGTTTTTT CASSVTSRGTGELFF
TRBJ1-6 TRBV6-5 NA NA TGTGCCAGCAAAAGGCAGGAACAGTCACCCCTCCACTTT CASKRQEQSPLHF
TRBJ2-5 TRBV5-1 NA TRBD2 TGCGCCAGCGCTCGCCGGCCTAGCGGGAGTGGGGAGACCCAGTACTTC CASARRPSGSGETQYF
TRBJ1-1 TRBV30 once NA TGTGCCTGGAACCCCCAGGGGAACACTGAAGCTTTCTTT CAWNPQGNTEAFF
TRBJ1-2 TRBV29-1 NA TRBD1 TGCAGCTTCGAGACAGGGACGAACTATGGCTACACCTTC CSFETGTNYGYTF
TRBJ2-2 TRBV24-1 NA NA TGTGCCACCAGTGACCTGCTAGCGCCACCGAACACCGGGGAGCTGTTTTTT CATSDLLAPPNTGELFF
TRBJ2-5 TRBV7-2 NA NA TGTGCCAGCAGCTCCACAGGAGCCCAAGAGACCCAGTACTTC CASSSTGAQETQYF
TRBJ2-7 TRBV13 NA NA TGTGCCAGCAGCTTAGGGTTATGGGCATACGAGCAGTACTTC CASSLGLWAYEQYF
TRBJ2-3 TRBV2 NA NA TGTGCCAGCACGTTCGGGGATACGCAGTATTTT CASTFGDTQYF
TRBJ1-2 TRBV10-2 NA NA TGCGCCAGCAGTGAGCACAGTACCGTCTATGGCTACACCTTC CASSEHSTVYGYTF
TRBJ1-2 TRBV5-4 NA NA TGTGCCAGCAGCTTGGGTACCCGGGGGAACTATGGCTACACCTTC CASSLGTRGNYGYTF
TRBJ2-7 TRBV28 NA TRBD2 TGTGCCAGCAGTTCTCAAAGACTAGCGGGAGACGAGCAGTACTTC CASSSQRLAGDEQYF
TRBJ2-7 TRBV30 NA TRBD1 TGTGCCTGGAGTCCTGGACAGGGGATCCACGAGCAGTACTTC CAWSPGQGIHEQYF
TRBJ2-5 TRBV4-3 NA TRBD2 TGCGCCAGCAGCCACGGGACTAGCGATTTGGAGACCCAGTACTTC CASSHGTSDLETQYF
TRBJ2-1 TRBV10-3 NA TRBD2 TGTGCCATCAGTGAGTCACTAGCGCCGGTAGGGCAGTTCTTC CAISESLAPVGQFF
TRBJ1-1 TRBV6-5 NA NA TGTGCCAGCCAAGGGGTGAACACTGAAGCTTTCTTT CASQGVNTEAFF
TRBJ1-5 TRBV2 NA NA TGTGCCAGCAGGGCCGATAGCAACAATCAGCCCCAGCATTTT CASRADSNNQPQHF
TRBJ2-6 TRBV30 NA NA TGTGCCTGGAGAGGGGACTCTGGGGCCAACGTCCTGACTTTC CAWRGDSGANVLTF
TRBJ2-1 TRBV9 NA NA TGTGCCAGCAGCCTCAATTGGGGGGACAATGAGCAGTTCTTC CASSLNWGDNEQFF
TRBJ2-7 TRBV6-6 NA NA TGTGCCAGCAGTTACTCCCTGTTCGAGCAGTACTTC CASSYSLFEQYF
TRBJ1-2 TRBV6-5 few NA TGTGCCAGCAGTTACTCGAGTCCATATGGCTACACCTTC CASSYSSPYGYTF
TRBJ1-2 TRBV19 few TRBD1 TGTGCCAGTAGTATAGAACACAGGGGCAACTATGGCTACACCTTC CASSIEHRGNYGYTF
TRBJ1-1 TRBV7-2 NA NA TGTGCCAGCAGGCCTCCCGGGTCACCGAACACTGAAGCTTTCTTT CASRPPGSPNTEAFF
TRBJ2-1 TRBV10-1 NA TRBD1 TGCGCCAGCAGTGAGCACAGGGGTATCGATGAGCAGTTCTTC CASSEHRGIDEQFF
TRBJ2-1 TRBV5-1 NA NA TGCGCCAGCAGCTTGGGACCTGAGGCCATGGGTTACAATGAGCAGTTCTTC CASSLGPEAMGYNEQFF
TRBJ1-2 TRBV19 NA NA TGTGCCAGTAGTATGAATGGTGGCGGCTATGGCTACACCTTC CASSMNGGGYGYTF
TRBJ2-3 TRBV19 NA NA TGTGCCAGTAGTATACGACCGCAGGGGACAGATACGCAGTATTTT CASSIRPQGTDTQYF
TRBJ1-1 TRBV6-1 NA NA TGTGCCAGCAGTGAAGAACGGTTGAGGAACACTGAAGCTTTCTTT CASSEERLRNTEAFF
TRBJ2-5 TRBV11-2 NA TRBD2 TGTGCCAGCAGCTTAGGGCTAGCGGGAGTAAGGGAGACCCAGTACTTC CASSLGLAGVRETQYF
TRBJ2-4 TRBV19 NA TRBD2 TGTGCCAGTAGTTTGACTAGCGCAAACAAAAACATTCAGTACTTC CASSLTSANKNIQYF
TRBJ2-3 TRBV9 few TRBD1 TGTGCCAGCAGCGTGGGGGACAGGGGATATACAGATACGCAGTATTTT CASSVGDRGYTDTQYF
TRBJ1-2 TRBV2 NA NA TGTGCCAGGAGTTCAGAGGAGGACTATGGCTACACCTTC CARSSEEDYGYTF
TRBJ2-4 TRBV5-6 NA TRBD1 TGTGCCAGCAGCTTGCTGGACAGGGGGCAAAACATTCAGTACTTC CASSLLDRGQNIQYF
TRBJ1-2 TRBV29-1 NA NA TGCAGCGTTGCGGGTGGCAGCTTCTATGGCTACACCTTC CSVAGGSFYGYTF
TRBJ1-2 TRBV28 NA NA TGTGCCAGCAGTTTAGGGGGGGAACGATATGGCTACACCTTC CASSLGGERYGYTF
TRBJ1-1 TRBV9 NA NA TGTGCCAGCAGCGTAGGGGCGGGCACTGAAGCTTTCTTT CASSVGAGTEAFF
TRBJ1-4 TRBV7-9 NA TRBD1 TGTGCCAGCAGCTTCGGGACAGGGATGTTCGTTGAAAAACTGTTTTTT CASSFGTGMFVEKLFF
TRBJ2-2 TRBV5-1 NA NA TGCGCCAGCAGTTACAGGGTCCCCGGGGAGCTGTTTTTT CASSYRVPGELFF
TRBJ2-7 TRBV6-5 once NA TGTGCCAGCATGCGGGGCCTAAGGGGCGACGAGCAGTACTTC CASMRGLRGDEQYF
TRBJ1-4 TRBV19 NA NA TGTGCCAGTAGTCGACAGTTTAATGAAAAACTGTTTTTT CASSRQFNEKLFF
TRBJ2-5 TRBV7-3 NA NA TGTGCCAGCAGCGACGTCGTTGGCGGGACCCAGTACTTC CASSDVVGGTQYF
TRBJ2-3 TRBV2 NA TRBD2 TGTGCCAGCAGAACCCTAGCGGGAAGGACAGATACGCAGTATTTT CASRTLAGRTDTQYF
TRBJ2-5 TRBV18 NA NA TGTGCCAGCTCGCCTGTGGGGGGTAGCCAAGAGACCCAGTACTTC CASSPVGGSQETQYF